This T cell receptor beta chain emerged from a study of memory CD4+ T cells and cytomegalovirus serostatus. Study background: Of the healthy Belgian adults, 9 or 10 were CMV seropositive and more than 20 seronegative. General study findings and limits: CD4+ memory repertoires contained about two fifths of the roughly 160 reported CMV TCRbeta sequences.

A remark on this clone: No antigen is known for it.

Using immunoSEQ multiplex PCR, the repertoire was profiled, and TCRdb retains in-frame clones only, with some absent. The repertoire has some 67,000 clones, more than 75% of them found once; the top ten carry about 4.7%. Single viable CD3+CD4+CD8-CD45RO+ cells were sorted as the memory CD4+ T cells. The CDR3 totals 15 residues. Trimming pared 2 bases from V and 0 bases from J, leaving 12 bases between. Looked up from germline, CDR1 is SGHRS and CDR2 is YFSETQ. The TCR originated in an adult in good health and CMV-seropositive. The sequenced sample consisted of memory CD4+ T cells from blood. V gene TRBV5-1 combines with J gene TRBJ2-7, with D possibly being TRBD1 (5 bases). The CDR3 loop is CASSFQDIYSYEQYF. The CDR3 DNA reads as TGCGCCAGCAGCTTCCAGGACATTTACTCCTACGAGCAGTACTTC.